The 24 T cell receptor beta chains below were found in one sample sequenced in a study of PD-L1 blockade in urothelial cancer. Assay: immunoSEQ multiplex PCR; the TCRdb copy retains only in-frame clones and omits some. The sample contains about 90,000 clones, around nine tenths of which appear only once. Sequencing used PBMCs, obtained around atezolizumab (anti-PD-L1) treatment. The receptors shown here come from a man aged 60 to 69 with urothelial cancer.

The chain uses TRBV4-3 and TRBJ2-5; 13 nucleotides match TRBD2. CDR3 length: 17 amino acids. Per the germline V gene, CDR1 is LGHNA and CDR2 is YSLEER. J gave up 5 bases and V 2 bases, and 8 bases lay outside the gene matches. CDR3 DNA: TGCGCCAGCAGCCAAACACTAGCGGGGGGGCCAAGTGAGACCCAGTACTTC. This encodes CASSQTLAGGPSETQYF.

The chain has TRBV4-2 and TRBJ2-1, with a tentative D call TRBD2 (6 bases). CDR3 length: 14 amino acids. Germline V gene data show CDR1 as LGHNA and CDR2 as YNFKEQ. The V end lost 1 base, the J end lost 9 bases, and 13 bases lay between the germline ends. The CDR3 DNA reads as TGTGCCAGCAGCCAAGCGGGAGCCCTAGGTGAGCAGTTCTTC. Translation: CASSQAGALGEQFF.

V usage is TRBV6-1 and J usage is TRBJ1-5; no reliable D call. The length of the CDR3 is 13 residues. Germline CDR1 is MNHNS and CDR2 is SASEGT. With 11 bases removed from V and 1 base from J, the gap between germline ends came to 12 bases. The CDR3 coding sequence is TGTGCCTCCGCGGTTGAGAGCAATCAGCCCCAGCATTTT. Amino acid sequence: CASAVESNQPQHF.

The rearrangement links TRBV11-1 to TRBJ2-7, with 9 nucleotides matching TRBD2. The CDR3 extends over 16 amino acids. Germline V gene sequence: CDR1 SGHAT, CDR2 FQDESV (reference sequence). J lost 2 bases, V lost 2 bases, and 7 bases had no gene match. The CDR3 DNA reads TGTGCCAGCAGCTTAAGTATCGCTAGCGGGACCTACGAGCAGTACTTC. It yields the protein CASSLSIASGTYEQYF.

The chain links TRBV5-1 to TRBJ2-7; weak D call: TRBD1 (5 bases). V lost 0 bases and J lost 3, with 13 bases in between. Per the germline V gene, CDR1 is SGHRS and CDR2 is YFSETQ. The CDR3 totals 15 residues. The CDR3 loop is CASSLGQGEFYEQYF. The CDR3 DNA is TGCGCCAGCAGCTTGGGTCAGGGCGAGTTCTACGAGCAGTACTTC.

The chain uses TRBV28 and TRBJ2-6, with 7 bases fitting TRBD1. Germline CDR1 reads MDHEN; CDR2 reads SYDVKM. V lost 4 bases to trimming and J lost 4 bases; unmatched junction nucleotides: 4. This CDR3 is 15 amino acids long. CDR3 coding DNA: TGTGCCAGCAGTTCGAGGGGGCTAGGGGCCAACGTCCTGACTTTC. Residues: CASSSRGLGANVLTF.

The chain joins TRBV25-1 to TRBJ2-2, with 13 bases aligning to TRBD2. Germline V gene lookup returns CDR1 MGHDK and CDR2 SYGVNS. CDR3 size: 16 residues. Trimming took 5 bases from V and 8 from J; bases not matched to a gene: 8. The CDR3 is CASSQLAGGMVGELFF. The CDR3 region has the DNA TGTGCCAGCAGTCAACTAGCGGGAGGGATGGTTGGGGAGCTGTTTTTT.

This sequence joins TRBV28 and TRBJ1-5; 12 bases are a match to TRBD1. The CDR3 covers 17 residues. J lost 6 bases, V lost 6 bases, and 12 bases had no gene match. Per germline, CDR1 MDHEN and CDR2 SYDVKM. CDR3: CASSSGTGGRRPQPQHF. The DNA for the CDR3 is TGTGCCAGCAGCTCCGGGACAGGGGGCCGCAGACCTCAGCCCCAGCATTTT. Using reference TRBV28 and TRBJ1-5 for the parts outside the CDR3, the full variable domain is DVKVTQSSRYLVKRTGEKVFLECVQDMDHENMFWYRQDPGLGLRLIYFSYDVKMKEKGDIPEGYSVSREKKERFSLILESASTNQTSMYLCASSSGTGGRRPQPQHFGDGTRLSIL.

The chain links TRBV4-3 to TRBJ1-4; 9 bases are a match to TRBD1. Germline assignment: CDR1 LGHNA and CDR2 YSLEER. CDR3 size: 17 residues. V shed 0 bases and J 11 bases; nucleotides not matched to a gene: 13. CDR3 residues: CASSQDPPGQGTEKLFF. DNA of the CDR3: TGCGCCAGCAGCCAAGATCCCCCTGGACAGGGGACGGAGAAACTGTTTTTT.

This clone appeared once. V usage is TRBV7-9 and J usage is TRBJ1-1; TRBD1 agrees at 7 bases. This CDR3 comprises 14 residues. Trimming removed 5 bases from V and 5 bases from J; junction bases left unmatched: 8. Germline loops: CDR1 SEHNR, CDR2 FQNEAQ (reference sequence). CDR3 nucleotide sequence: TGTGCCAGCAGCGCCCAACAGGGGCGGACTGAAGCTTTCTTT. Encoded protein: CASSAQQGRTEAFF.

The CDR3 here is CASSSGRNEQFF. CDR3 coding DNA: TGCGCCAGCAGCTCAGGGAGGAATGAGCAGTTCTTC. V usage is TRBV5-1 and J usage is TRBJ2-1; maybe TRBD2 (6 bases). The CDR3 loop spans 12 amino acids. V was shortened by 3 bases and J by 7 bases, with 8 bases between the two germline ends. Germline loops: CDR1 SGHRS, CDR2 YFSETQ. Together with reference TRBV5-1 and TRBJ2-1, the CDR3 gives the full variable domain: KAGVTQTPRYLIKTRGQQVTLSCSPISGHRSVSWYQQTPGQGLQFLFEYFSETQRNKGNFPGRFSGRQFSNSRSEMNVSTLELGDSALYLCASSSGRNEQFFGPGTRLTVL.

CDR3 coding DNA: TGTGCCAGTAGTATCCCCGGAGTGAGGGTTAGCACAGATACGCAGTATTTT. It is translated as CASSIPGVRVSTDTQYF. The J gene is TRBJ2-3, the V gene TRBV19, with a possible D match to TRBD2 (5 bases). Germline assignment: CDR1 LNHDA and CDR2 SQIVND (reference sequence). The CDR3 spans 17 residues. V dropped 3 bases and J dropped 0 bases, with 16 bases sitting between them.

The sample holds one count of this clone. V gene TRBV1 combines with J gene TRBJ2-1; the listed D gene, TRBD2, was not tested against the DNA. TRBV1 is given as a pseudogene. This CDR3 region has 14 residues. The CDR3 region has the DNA TGCACCAGCCCGGAGGGTAGTTTATACAATGAGCAGTTCTTC. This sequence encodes CTSPEGSLYNEQFF.

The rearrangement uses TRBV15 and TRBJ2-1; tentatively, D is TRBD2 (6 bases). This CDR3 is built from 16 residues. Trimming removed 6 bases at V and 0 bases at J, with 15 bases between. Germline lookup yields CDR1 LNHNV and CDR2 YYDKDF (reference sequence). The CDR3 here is CATREKSGSSYNEQFF. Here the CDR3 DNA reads TGTGCCACCAGGGAGAAATCCGGGAGCTCCTACAATGAGCAGTTCTTC. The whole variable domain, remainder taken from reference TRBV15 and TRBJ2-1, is DAMVIQNPRYQVTQFGKPVTLSCSQTLNHNVMYWYQQKSSQAPKLLFHYYDKDFNNEADTPDNFQSRRPNTSFCFLDIRSPGLGDTAMYLCATREKSGSSYNEQFFGPGTRLTVL.

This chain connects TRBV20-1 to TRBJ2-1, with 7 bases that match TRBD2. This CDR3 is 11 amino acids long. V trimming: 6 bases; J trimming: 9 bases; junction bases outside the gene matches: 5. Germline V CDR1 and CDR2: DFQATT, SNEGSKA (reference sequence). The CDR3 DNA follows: TGCAGTGCCGGTCGCGGGGGTGAGCAGTTCTTC. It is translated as CSAGRGGEQFF.

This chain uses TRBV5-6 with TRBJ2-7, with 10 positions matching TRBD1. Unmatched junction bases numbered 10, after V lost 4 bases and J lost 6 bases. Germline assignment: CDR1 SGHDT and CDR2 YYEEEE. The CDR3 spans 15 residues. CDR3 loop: CASSPQTGGFPEQYF. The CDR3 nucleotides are TGTGCCAGCAGCCCCCAGACAGGGGGCTTTCCCGAGCAGTACTTC.

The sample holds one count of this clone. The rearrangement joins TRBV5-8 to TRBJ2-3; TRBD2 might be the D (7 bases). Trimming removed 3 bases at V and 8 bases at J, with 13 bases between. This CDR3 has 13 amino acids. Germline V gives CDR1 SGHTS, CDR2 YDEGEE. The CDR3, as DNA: TGTGCCAGCAGCTCCCGGGGGGCGCGTACGCAGTATTTT. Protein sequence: CASSSRGARTQYF. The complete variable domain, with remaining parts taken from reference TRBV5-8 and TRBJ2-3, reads EAGVTQSPTHLIKTRGQQATLRCSPISGHTSVYWYQQALGLGLQFLLWYDEGEERNRGNFPPRFSGRQFPNYSSELNVNALELEDSALYLCASSSRGARTQYFGPGTRLTVL.

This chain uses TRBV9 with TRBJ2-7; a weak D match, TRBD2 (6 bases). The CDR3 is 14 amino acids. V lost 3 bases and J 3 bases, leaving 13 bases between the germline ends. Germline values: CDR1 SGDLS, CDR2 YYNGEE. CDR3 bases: TGTGCCAGCAGCGGGGGCACGGGAGACTACGAGCAGTACTTC. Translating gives CASSGGTGDYEQYF.

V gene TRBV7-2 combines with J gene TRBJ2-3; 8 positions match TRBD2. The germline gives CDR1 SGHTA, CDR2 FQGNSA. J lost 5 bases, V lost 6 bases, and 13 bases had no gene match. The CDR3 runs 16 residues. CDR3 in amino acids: CASRLRPGLEGDTQYF. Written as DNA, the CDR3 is TGTGCCAGCAGACTACGACCGGGACTAGAGGGAGATACGCAGTATTTT.

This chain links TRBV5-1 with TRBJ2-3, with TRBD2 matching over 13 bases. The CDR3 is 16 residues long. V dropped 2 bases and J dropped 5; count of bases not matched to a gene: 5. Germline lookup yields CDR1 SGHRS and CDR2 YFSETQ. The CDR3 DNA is TGCGCCAGCAGCTTCGGACTAGCGGGGGCCCAAGATACGCAGTATTTT. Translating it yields CASSFGLAGAQDTQYF.

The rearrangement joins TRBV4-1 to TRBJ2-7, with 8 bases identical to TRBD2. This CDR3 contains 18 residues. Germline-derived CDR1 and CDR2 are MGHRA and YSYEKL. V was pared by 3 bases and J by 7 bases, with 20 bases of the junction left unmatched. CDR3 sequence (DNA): TGCGCCAGCAGCCACCGTCCAGAGCGGGGGTCCCCATTCGGGGAGCAGTACTTC. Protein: CASSHRPERGSPFGEQYF.

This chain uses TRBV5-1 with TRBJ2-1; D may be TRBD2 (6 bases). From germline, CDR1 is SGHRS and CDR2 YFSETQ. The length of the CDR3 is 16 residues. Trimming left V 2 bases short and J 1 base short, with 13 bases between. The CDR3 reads CASSFILASSYNEQFF. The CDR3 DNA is TGCGCCAGCAGCTTCATTCTAGCGTCATCCTACAATGAGCAGTTCTTC.

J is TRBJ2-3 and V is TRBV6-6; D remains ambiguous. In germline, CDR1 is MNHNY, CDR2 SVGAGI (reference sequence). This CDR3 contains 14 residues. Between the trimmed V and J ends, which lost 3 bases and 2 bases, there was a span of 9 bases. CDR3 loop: CASSYLQVTDTQYF. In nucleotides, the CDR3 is TGTGCCAGCAGTTATCTGCAGGTCACAGATACGCAGTATTTT.

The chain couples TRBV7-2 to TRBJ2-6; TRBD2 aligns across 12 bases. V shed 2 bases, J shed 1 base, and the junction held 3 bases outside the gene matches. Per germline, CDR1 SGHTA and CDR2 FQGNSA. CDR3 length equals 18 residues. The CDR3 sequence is CASSLSLAGGSGANVLTF. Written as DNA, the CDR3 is TGTGCCAGCAGCTTAAGCCTAGCGGGGGGGTCTGGGGCCAACGTCCTGACTTTC.